This record covers a single T cell receptor beta chain. The data were obtained in a study of OX40 agonist ivuxolimab in advanced cancers. Germline loops: CDR1 SGHNT, CDR2 YYREEE (reference sequence). The trim removed 0 bases at V and 10 bases at J, leaving 9 bases unmatched. CDR3 size: 15 residues. Clones were read by immunoSEQ multiplex PCR, and TCRdb kept only the in-frame ones, dropping some. This sample has approximately 66,000 clones, with 80% to 90% found just once. Sequences were derived from CD4+ or CD8+ T cells sorted from blood, sampled in a trial of the OX40 agonist ivuxolimab. This TCR came from an adult with an advanced solid tumor such as melanoma, head and neck, liver or kidney cancer. V usage is TRBV5-4 and J usage is TRBJ2-1; 8 bases match TRBD1. CDR3 region: CASSLGTGTVQEQFF. CDR3 DNA: TGTGCCAGCAGCTTGGGGACAGGGACCGTCCAGGAGCAGTTCTTC.